The 12 T cell receptor beta chains given below trace back to one sample, sequenced in a study of T cells after yellow fever vaccination. TCRdb called the 5' RACE reads again in MiXCR, with one record for every CDR3 protein. The table has roughly 500,000 distinct CDR3 sequences, about 19% seen once; the top ten hold roughly 13%. Sequenced material: PBMCs, taken 15 days after the yellow fever booster vaccination. These receptor sequences come from a man under 40 who received the YFV17D yellow fever vaccine.

V gene TRBV30 combines with J gene TRBJ2-7; D remains ambiguous. The CDR3 covers 14 residues. V gave up 6 bases and J gave up 0 bases, with 15 bases separating them. Germline values: CDR1 GTSNPN, CDR2 SVGIG (reference sequence). The CDR3 DNA reads TGTGCCTGCCCGAAGGGCGGCAACTCCTACGAGCAGTACTTC. The encoded protein is CACPKGGNSYEQYF. Full variable domain (missing parts from reference TRBV30 and TRBJ2-7): SQTIHQWPATLVQPVGSPLSLECTVEGTSNPNLYWYRQAAGRGLQLLFYSVGIGQISSEVPQNLSASRPQDRQFILSSKKLLLSDSGFYLCACPKGGNSYEQYFGPGTRLTVT.

The J gene is TRBJ2-2, the V gene TRBV11-2; tentatively, D is TRBD1 or TRBD2 (5 bases each). V dropped 4 bases and J dropped 1 base, with 10 bases sitting between them. CDR1 and CDR2 (germline): SGHAT, FQNNGV. The CDR3 runs 15 residues. CDR3 coding DNA: TGTGCCAGCAGCTGGGGGACGGAGAACACCGGGGAGCTGTTTTTT. This sequence encodes CASSWGTENTGELFF.

This clonotype has a handful of counts. This chain connects TRBV3-1 to TRBJ2-3, with D uncertain. The CDR3 has 13 amino acids. Trimming shortened V by 2 bases and J by 7 bases, and 10 bases separated the two germline ends. Germline CDR1 LGHDT, CDR2 YNNKEL (reference sequence). CDR3 region: CASSQSGPNTQYF. DNA for the CDR3: TGTGCCAGCAGCCAAAGTGGCCCGAATACGCAGTATTTT.

This chain links TRBV9 with TRBJ2-1; 8 bases line up with TRBD1. The CDR3 covers 13 residues. With V trimmed by 4 bases and J by 13 bases, 10 bases remained unmatched. Germline-derived CDR1 and CDR2 are SGDLS and YYNGEE. The CDR3 nucleotides are TGTGCCAGCAGCTCCTCCGGACAGGGTATACAGTTCTTC. Its protein product is CASSSSGQGIQFF.

There are a few counts of this clonotype. This chain links TRBV3-1 with TRBJ2-5, with 8 nucleotides matching TRBD1. This CDR3 contains 13 residues. J gave up 5 bases and V 6 bases, and 5 bases lay outside the gene matches. From germline, CDR1 is LGHDT and CDR2 YNNKEL (reference sequence). The CDR3 nucleotides are TGTGCCAGCAGGACAGGGGCGGGGGAGACCCAGTACTTC. Translating gives CASRTGAGETQYF.

This clonotype was seen more than once but under ten times. The chain is built from TRBV29-1 and TRBJ2-7, with TRBD2 matching over 10 bases. The CDR3 extends over 15 amino acids. With V trimmed by 7 bases and J by 2 bases, 11 bases remained unmatched. Germline CDR1 reads SQVTM; CDR2 reads ANQGSEA. The CDR3 DNA sequence: TGCAGCGCCGCCCTGACTAGCGGGCACCCCTACGAGCAGTACTTC. It specifies CSAALTSGHPYEQYF.

This clonotype has at least ten counts. J is TRBJ2-3 and V is TRBV28; TRBD2 agrees at 7 bases. This CDR3 has 15 residues. Germline values: CDR1 MDHEN, CDR2 SYDVKM. V lost 6 bases and J lost 0; bases outside the gene matches: 6. CDR3 sequence (DNA): TGTGCCAGCAGCCCTAGCGGTACTAGCACAGATACGCAGTATTTT. Its protein is CASSPSGTSTDTQYF.

This clonotype was detected ten times or more. The J gene is TRBJ2-2, the V gene TRBV4-3; a possible D gene is TRBD2 (6 bases). V was clipped by 1 base and J by 5 bases, with 8 bases between them. Germline V gene data show CDR1 as LGHNA and CDR2 as YSLEER. This CDR3 comprises 14 residues. The CDR3 protein is CASSQGGGTGELFF. CDR3 DNA: TGCGCCAGCAGCCAAGGTGGAGGGACCGGGGAGCTGTTTTTT.

The chain carries TRBV5-4 and TRBJ2-7; 12 bases fit TRBD2. Trimming at V came to 0 bases and at J to 6 bases, leaving 7 bases not matched to a gene. This CDR3 contains 16 residues. CDR1 and CDR2 from the germline V gene are SGHNT and YYREEE (reference sequence). In DNA form, the CDR3 reads TGTGCCAGCAGCTTGGGACTAGCGGGAGAGGCTGGCGAGCAGTACTTC. Translation gives CASSLGLAGEAGEQYF. Full variable domain (missing parts from reference TRBV5-4 and TRBJ2-7): ETGVTQSPTHLIKTRGQQVTLRCSSQSGHNTVSWYQQALGQGPQFIFQYYREEENGRGNFPPRFSGLQFPNYSSELNVNALELDDSALYLCASSLGLAGEAGEQYFGPGTRLTVT.

This clonotype appeared many times. V and J are TRBV7-2 and TRBJ2-1, with D unclear. This CDR3 comprises 12 residues. Trimming took 0 bases from V and 6 from J, leaving 3 bases between them. Germline values: CDR1 SGHTA, CDR2 FQGNSA. CDR3 sequence reads: CASSLALNEQFF. In nucleotides, the CDR3 is TGTGCCAGCAGCTTAGCGCTCAATGAGCAGTTCTTC.

The V and J genes are TRBV27 and TRBJ2-7; 8 nucleotides match TRBD2. This CDR3 region has 14 residues. The trim removed 2 bases at V and 6 bases at J, leaving 6 bases unmatched. CDR1 and CDR2 from the germline V gene are MNHEY and SMNVEV (reference sequence). This chain's CDR3 is CASSLGPGGAEQYF. The CDR3 coding sequence is TGTGCCAGCAGTTTAGGCCCGGGAGGGGCCGAGCAGTACTTC.

This clonotype has only a few counts. The chain uses TRBV6-5 and TRBJ2-7; 12 bases match TRBD1. Trimming at V came to 6 bases and at J to 0 bases, leaving 12 bases not matched to a gene. Germline V lookup: CDR1 MNHEY, CDR2 SVGAGI. The CDR3 contains 18 residues. CDR3 coding DNA: TGTGCCAGCAGCCTACGGGGGACAGGGGGCCGAAGCTCCTACGAGCAGTACTTC. This sequence encodes CASSLRGTGGRSSYEQYF.